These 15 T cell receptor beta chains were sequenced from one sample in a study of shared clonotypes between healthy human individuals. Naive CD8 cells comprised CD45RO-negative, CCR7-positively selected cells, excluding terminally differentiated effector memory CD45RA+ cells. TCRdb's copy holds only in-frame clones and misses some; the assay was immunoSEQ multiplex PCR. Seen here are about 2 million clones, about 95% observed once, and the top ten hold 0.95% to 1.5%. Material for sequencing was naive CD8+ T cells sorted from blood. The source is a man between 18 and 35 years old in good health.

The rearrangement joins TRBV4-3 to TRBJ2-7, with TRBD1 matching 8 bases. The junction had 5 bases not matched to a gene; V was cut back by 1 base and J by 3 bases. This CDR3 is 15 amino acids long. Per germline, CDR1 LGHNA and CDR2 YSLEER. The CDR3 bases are TGCGCCAGCAGCCAAGGGACAGGGCAGGTCTACGAGCAGTACTTC. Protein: CASSQGTGQVYEQYF.

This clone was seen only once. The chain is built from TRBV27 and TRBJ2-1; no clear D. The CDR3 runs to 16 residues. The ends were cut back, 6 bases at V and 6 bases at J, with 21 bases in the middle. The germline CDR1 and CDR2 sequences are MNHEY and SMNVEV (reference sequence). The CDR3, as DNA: TGTGCCAGCAGCTCCCCGACTGAGGTCCAAGGCAATGAGCAGTTCTTC. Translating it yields CASSSPTEVQGNEQFF.

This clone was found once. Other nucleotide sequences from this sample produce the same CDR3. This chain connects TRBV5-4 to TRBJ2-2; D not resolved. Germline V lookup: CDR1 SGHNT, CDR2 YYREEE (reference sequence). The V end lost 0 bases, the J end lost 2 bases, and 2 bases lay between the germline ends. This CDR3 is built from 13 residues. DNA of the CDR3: TGTGCCAGCAGCTTGGGAAACACCGGGGAGCTGTTTTTT. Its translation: CASSLGNTGELFF.

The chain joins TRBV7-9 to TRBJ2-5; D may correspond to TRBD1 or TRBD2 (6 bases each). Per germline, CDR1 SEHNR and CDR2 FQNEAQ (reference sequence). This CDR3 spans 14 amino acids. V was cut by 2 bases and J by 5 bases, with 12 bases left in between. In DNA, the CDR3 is TGTGCCAGCAGCTTAACGGGGGCAAAGGAGACCCAGTACTTC. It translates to CASSLTGAKETQYF.

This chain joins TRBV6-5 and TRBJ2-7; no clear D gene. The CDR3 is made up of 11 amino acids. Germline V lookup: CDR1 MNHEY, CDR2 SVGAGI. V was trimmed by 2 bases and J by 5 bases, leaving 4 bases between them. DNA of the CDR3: TGTGCCAGCAGTTACGCGAACGAGCAGTACTTC. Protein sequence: CASSYANEQYF.

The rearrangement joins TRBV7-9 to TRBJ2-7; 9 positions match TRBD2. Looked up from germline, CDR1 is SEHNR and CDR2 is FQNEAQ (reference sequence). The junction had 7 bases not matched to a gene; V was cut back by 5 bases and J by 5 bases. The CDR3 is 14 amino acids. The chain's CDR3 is CASSPLAGWNEQYF. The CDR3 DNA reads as TGTGCCAGCAGCCCCCTAGCGGGATGGAACGAGCAGTACTTC.

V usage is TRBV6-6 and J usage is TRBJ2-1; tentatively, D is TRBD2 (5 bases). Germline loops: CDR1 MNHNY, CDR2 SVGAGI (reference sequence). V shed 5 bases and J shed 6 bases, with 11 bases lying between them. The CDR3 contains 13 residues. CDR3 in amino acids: CASSEGPINEQFF. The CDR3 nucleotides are TGTGCCAGCAGTGAGGGTCCGATCAATGAGCAGTTCTTC.

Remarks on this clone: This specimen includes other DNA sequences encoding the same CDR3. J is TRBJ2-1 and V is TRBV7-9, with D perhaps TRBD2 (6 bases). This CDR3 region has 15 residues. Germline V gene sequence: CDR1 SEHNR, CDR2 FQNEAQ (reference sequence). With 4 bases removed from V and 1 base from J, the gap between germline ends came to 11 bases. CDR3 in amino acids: CASSSPRGSYNEQFF. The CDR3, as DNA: TGTGCCAGCAGCTCCCCTCGGGGGTCCTACAATGAGCAGTTCTTC.

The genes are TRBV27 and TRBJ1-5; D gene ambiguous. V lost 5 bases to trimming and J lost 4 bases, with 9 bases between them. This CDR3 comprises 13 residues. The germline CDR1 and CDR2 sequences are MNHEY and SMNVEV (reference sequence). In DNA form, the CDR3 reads TGTGCCAGCAGTCGGGGTTGGAATCAGCCCCAGCATTTT. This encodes CASSRGWNQPQHF.

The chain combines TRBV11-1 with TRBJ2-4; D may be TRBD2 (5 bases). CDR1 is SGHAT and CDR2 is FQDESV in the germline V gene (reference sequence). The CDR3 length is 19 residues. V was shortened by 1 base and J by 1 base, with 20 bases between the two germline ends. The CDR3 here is CASSLGTSLAVSAKNIQYF. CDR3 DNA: TGTGCCAGCAGCTTAGGGACTTCTCTCGCTGTGTCCGCCAAAAACATTCAGTACTTC.

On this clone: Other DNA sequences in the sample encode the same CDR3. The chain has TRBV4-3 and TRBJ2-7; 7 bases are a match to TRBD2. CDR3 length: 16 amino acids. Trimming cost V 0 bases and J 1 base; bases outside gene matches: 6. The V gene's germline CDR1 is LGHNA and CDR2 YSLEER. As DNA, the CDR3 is TGCGCCAGCAGCCAAGATCCCGGGGAGGGGTCCTACGAGCAGTACTTC. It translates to CASSQDPGEGSYEQYF.

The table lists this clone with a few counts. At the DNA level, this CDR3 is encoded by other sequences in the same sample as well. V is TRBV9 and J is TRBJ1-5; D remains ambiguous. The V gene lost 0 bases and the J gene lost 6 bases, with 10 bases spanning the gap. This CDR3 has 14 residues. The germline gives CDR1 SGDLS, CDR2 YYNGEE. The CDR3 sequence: CASSVGTGGQPQHF. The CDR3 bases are TGTGCCAGCAGCGTAGGTACGGGCGGTCAGCCCCAGCATTTT.

The CDR3 here is CASSVAILYSYTGELFF. The CDR3, as DNA: TGTGCCAGCAGCGTAGCTATCCTGTACAGTTACACCGGGGAGCTGTTTTTT. The chain employs TRBV9 and TRBJ2-2; no reliable D call. The CDR3 is 17 residues long. Germline values: CDR1 SGDLS, CDR2 YYNGEE. Trimming stripped 0 bases from V and 3 bases from J, with 15 bases between.

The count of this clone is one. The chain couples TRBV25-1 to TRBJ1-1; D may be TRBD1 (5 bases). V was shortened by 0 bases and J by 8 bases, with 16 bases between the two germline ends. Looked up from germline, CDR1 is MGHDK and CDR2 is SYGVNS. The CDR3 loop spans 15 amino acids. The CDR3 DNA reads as TGTGCCAGCAGTGAATATAACCCCCCCAGGGAAGAAGCTTTCTTT. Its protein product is CASSEYNPPREEAFF.

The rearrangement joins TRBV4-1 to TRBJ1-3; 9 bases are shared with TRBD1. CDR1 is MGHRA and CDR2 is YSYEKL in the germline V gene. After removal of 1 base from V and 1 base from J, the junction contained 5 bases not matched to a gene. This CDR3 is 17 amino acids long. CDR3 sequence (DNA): TGCGCCAGCAGCCAAGTGCAGGACAGGGGTTCTGGAAACACCATATATTTT. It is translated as CASSQVQDRGSGNTIYF.